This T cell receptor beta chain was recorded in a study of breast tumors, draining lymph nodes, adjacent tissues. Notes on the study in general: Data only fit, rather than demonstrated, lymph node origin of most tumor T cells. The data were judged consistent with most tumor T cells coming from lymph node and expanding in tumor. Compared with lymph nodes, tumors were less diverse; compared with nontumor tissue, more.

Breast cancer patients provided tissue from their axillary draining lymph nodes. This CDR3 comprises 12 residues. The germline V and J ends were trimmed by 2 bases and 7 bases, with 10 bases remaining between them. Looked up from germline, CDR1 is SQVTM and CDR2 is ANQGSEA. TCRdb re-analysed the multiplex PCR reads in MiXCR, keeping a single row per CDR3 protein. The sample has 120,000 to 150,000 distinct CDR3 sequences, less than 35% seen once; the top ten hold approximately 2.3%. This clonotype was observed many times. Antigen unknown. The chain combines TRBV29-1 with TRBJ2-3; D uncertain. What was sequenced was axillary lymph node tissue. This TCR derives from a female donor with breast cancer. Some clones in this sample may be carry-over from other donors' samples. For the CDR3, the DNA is TGCAGCGTTGAAACGACCCAGTATACGCAGTATTTT. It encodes CSVETTQYTQYF.